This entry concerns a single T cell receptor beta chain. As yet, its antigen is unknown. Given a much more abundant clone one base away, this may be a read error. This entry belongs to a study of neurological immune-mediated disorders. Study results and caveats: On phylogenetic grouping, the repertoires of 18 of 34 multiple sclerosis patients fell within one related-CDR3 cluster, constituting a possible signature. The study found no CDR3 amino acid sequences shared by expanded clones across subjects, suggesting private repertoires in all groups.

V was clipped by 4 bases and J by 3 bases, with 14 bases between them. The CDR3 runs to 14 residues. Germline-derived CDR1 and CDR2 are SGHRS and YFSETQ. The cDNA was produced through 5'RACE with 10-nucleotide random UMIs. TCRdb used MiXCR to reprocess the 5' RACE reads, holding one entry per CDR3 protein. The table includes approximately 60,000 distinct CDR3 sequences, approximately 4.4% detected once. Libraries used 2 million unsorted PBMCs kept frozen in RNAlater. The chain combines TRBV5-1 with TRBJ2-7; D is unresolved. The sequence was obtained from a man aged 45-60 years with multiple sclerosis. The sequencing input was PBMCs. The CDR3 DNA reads TGCGCCAGCAGCACCTGGGGAAAGCTCTACGAGCAGTACTTC. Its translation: CASSTWGKLYEQYF.